This T cell receptor beta chain came from a study of T cells in Graves' hyperthyroidism and ophthalmopathy. The study based diagnoses on clinical symptoms, serum thyroxine and TRAb, thyroid ultrasound and orbital computed tomography. Whole-study findings and limits: Through a model of 13 V-J features, ophthalmopathy was separated from stable hyperthyroidism.

This clonotype was recorded at least ten times. The antigen remains unidentified. Germline CDR1 MNHEY, CDR2 SVGEGT. The CDR3 extends over 15 amino acids. V was clipped by 6 bases and J by 1 base; unmatched bases: 8. RNA transcripts provided the source from which TCR beta CDR3 regions were amplified. The primer set for the first-round RT-PCR of the TCR CDR3 was HTBI. TCRdb processed the multiplex PCR reads anew with MiXCR; each CDR3 protein has one entry. This table holds around 530,000 distinct CDR3 sequences, roughly 17% found once. This sequence was found in a woman between 18 and 30 years old with Graves' ophthalmopathy. The chain joins TRBV6-2 or TRBV6-3 to TRBJ2-7; 8 bases line up with TRBD2. The sample taken for sequencing was blood. This CDR3 is CASRDSSGPSYEQYF. In DNA form, the CDR3 reads TGTGCCAGCAGAGACTCTAGCGGGCCGTCCTACGAGCAGTACTTC.